This entry lists 20 T cell receptor beta chains sequenced from one sample in a study of beta chain features in type 1 diabetes (dated by TCRdb to 2016 to 2019). Libraries were built with the immunoSEQ multiplex PCR assay. The entire isolated RNA was reverse transcribed using the High Capacity cDNA Reverse Transcription Kit, and thus expressed TCRB transcripts were sequenced. TCRdb provides this immuneACCESS table in a form limited to in-frame rearrangements. Some clones are lacking; in checked studies, under half of them reflect an unresolved V gene, and why the rest are absent is not known. This sample gives about 220,000 clones in total; under 13% of them show up just once. The top ten clones comprise 1% to 1.5% of the sample. The sequenced sample consisted of central memory CD4+ T cells from blood. These receptors all come from a man younger than 35 in good health.

The chain recombines TRBV1 with TRBJ1-4; no DNA check was done on the table's D call, TRBD1. TRBV1 has pseudogene status. This CDR3 is built from 16 residues. CDR3 DNA: TGCACCAGCAGCCATTCAATGGGCAGGGGTAATGAAAAACTGTTTTTT. Its translation: CTSSHSMGRGNEKLFF.

The gene calls are TRBV6-6 and TRBJ1-5, with D perhaps TRBD1 (5 bases). V was shortened by 0 bases and J by 1 base, with 7 bases between the two germline ends. The CDR3 spans 15 residues. Germline V gene data show CDR1 as MNHNY and CDR2 as SVGAGI (reference sequence). CDR3 protein: CASSYSGRSNQPQHF. For the CDR3, the DNA is TGTGCCAGCAGTTACTCGGGACGGAGCAATCAGCCCCAGCATTTT.

The chain recombines TRBV25-1 with TRBJ1-2; 8 positions agree with TRBD1. V lost 4 bases to trimming and J lost 5 bases; unmatched junction nucleotides: 3. The CDR3 extends over 13 amino acids. Germline CDR1 is MGHDK and CDR2 is SYGVNS. DNA for the CDR3: TGTGCCAGCAGTGCAGGGGGCGTATATGGCTACACCTTC. This sequence encodes CASSAGGVYGYTF.

This sequence joins TRBV7-2 and TRBJ2-5, with 7 bases identical to TRBD2. The germline V gene has CDR1 SGHTA and CDR2 FQGNSA. V trimming: 4 bases; J trimming: 5 bases; junction bases outside the gene matches: 7. The CDR3 extends over 14 amino acids. CDR3: CASSSGGRRETQYF. The CDR3 DNA is TGTGCCAGCAGCTCCGGGGGGAGGAGGGAGACCCAGTACTTC.

Only a few counts were recorded for this clone. The V call is TRBV5-1, the J call TRBJ2-6; no definite D call. V was shortened by 0 bases and J by 2 bases, with 3 bases between the two germline ends. The CDR3 is 14 amino acids. Germline loops: CDR1 SGHRS, CDR2 YFSETQ. CDR3 amino acids: CASSLGPGANVLTF. The DNA for the CDR3 is TGCGCCAGCAGCTTGGGGCCTGGGGCCAACGTCCTGACTTTC.

J is TRBJ2-1 and V is TRBV7-3, with 8 bases identical to TRBD1. CDR1 is SGHTA and CDR2 is FQGTGA in the germline V gene. V lost 5 bases and J lost 6; bases outside the gene matches: 6. This CDR3 is built from 14 residues. CDR3 sequence (DNA): TGTGCCAGCAGCACATCGGACAGGGCCAATGAGCAGTTCTTC. Its translation: CASSTSDRANEQFF.

This clone showed up just a few times. This sequence joins TRBV7-8 and TRBJ2-3; 11 bases fit TRBD2. The germline V gene encodes CDR1 SGHVS and CDR2 FQNEAQ. Trimming took 4 bases from V and 7 from J; bases not matched to a gene: 10. CDR3 size: 16 residues. CDR3 nucleotide sequence: TGTGCCAGCAGCTCCCCAGGGCTAGCGGGAGGAAATACGCAGTATTTT. Protein product: CASSSPGLAGGNTQYF.

The gene calls are TRBV5-6 and TRBJ2-6; TRBD2 aligns across 9 bases. Germline-derived CDR1 and CDR2 are SGHDT and YYEEEE. The CDR3 has 18 residues. The V and J ends lost 3 bases and 0 bases, in that order; junction bases with no gene match: 7. The CDR3: CASSYLLAGSSGANVLTF. For the CDR3, the DNA is TGTGCCAGCAGCTACCTTCTAGCGGGAAGCTCTGGGGCCAACGTCCTGACTTTC.

CDR3 sequence: CASSLEDYSYEQYF. The CDR3 bases are TGTGCCAGCAGCTTGGAGGACTACTCCTACGAGCAGTACTTC. V and J are TRBV5-6 and TRBJ2-7, with D possibly being TRBD2 (6 bases). There are 14 residues in the CDR3. V was pared by 0 bases and J by 0 bases, with 7 bases between. Germline CDR1 SGHDT, CDR2 YYEEEE.

V is TRBV4-1 and J is TRBJ2-7; D uncertain. Germline CDR1 MGHRA, CDR2 YSYEKL. This CDR3 is built from 13 residues. Trimming pared 1 base from V and 1 base from J, leaving 5 bases between. CDR3: CASSQGVSYEQYF. The CDR3 DNA reads TGCGCCAGCAGCCAAGGGGTGTCCTACGAGCAGTACTTC.

The chain employs TRBV5-4 and TRBJ2-1; 8 bases are shared with TRBD2. The V and J ends lost 1 base and 2 bases, in that order; junction bases with no gene match: 2. CDR1 is SGHNT and CDR2 is YYREEE in the germline V gene (reference sequence). This CDR3 is built from 15 residues. CDR3 residues: CASSLPSGPYNEQFF. CDR3 DNA: TGTGCCAGCAGCTTGCCTAGCGGGCCCTACAATGAGCAGTTCTTC. Looking up the rest from reference TRBV5-4 and TRBJ2-1 gives the full variable domain: ETGVTQSPTHLIKTRGQQVTLRCSSQSGHNTVSWYQQALGQGPQFIFQYYREEENGRGNFPPRFSGLQFPNYSSELNVNALELDDSALYLCASSLPSGPYNEQFFGPGTRLTVL.

The chain joins TRBV29-1 to TRBJ2-5; D is uncertain. The germline gives CDR1 SQVTM, CDR2 ANQGSEA. V dropped 7 bases and J dropped 3 bases, with 6 bases sitting between them. This CDR3 has 10 amino acids. Here the CDR3 reads CSGREETQYF. The CDR3 bases are TGCAGCGGGCGAGAAGAGACCCAGTACTTC.

Only a few counts were recorded for this clone. This chain links TRBV7-2 with TRBJ2-7; the D gene is possibly TRBD2 (5 bases). Germline assignment: CDR1 SGHTA and CDR2 FQGNSA. CDR3 length: 13 residues. V lost 5 bases, J lost 5 bases, and 13 bases lay in between. The CDR3 nucleotides are TGTGCCAGCAGCCCGAAGCAGGAGGACGAGCAGTACTTC. It codes for CASSPKQEDEQYF.

V usage is TRBV2 and J usage is TRBJ2-5; D call uncertain. Germline-derived CDR1 and CDR2 are SNHLY and FYNNEI. The CDR3 is 12 amino acids. Trimming took off 5 bases at V and 0 bases at J, with 4 bases between the two ends. CDR3: CASSSDQETQYF. Written as DNA, the CDR3 is TGTGCCAGCAGTTCCGACCAAGAGACCCAGTACTTC.

This clone was recorded a few times. The rearrangement links TRBV29-1 to TRBJ2-3; the match to TRBD1 covers 7 bases. This CDR3 contains 15 residues. Trimming removed 4 bases from V and 3 bases from J; junction bases left unmatched: 10. Germline V gene lookup returns CDR1 SQVTM and CDR2 ANQGSEA. This CDR3 reads CSVALGQPFTDTQYF. The CDR3 coding sequence is TGCAGCGTTGCCCTGGGACAGCCCTTTACAGATACGCAGTATTTT.

The sample holds a few counts of this clone. This chain uses TRBV28 with TRBJ2-4, with unresolved D. The CDR3 is 14 amino acids. Germline lookup yields CDR1 MDHEN and CDR2 SYDVKM. V gave up 5 bases and J gave up 1 base, with 9 bases separating them. This chain's CDR3 is CASSAIGAKNIQYF. CDR3 in DNA: TGTGCCAGCAGTGCGATAGGGGCCAAAAACATTCAGTACTTC.

This clone was detected only a few times. J is TRBJ2-7 and V is TRBV5-1, with 9 bases lining up with TRBD1. Germline CDR1 is SGHRS and CDR2 is YFSETQ. CDR3 length equals 15 residues. V shed 0 bases, J shed 3 bases, and the junction held 4 bases outside the gene matches. CDR3 loop: CASSLGGTGFYEQYF. The CDR3 DNA follows: TGCGCCAGCAGCTTGGGCGGGACAGGGTTCTACGAGCAGTACTTC.

The V and J genes are TRBV9 and TRBJ2-3, with 11 bases identical to TRBD2. CDR3 length equals 15 residues. With 5 bases clipped from V and 5 bases from J, the junction kept 7 bases outside the gene matches. Germline loops: CDR1 SGDLS, CDR2 YYNGEE. CDR3: CASRLTSGSLDTQYF. The DNA of the CDR3 is TGTGCCAGCAGGCTCACTAGCGGGAGTCTAGATACGCAGTATTTT.

This clone was seen only a few times. The chain joins TRBV7-3 to TRBJ2-5, with D possibly being TRBD1 (5 bases). V gave up 3 bases and J gave up 5 bases, with 10 bases separating them. The germline V gene encodes CDR1 SGHTA and CDR2 FQGTGA. The CDR3 is 13 residues long. Here the CDR3 reads CASSFREGETQYF. The CDR3 nucleotides read TGTGCCAGCAGCTTCAGGGAAGGCGAGACCCAGTACTTC.

The table lists this clone with a few counts. This chain links TRBV7-3 with TRBJ2-5, with a tentative D call TRBD1 (5 bases). V lost 3 bases to trimming and J lost 3 bases, with 8 bases between them. This CDR3 comprises 13 residues. Germline V gene lookup returns CDR1 SGHTA and CDR2 FQGTGA. CDR3 protein: CASSFGAKETQYF. In nucleotides, the CDR3 is TGTGCCAGCAGCTTTGGGGCTAAAGAGACCCAGTACTTC.